The 4 T cell receptor beta chains listed next were all sequenced from one sample in a study of blood T cell repertoires in COVID-19. Profiled with immunoSEQ multiplex PCR; TCRdb holds only in-frame clones, not every one. The sample includes fewer than 350,000 clones, approximately 86% of them seen just once. The sequenced material came from peripheral blood. The receptor set was obtained from a woman between 65 and 79 years old with COVID-19, enrolled during active disease.

V and J are TRBV10-3 and TRBJ2-7; 7 nucleotides match TRBD1. Germline CDR1 is ENHRY and CDR2 is SYGVKD. This CDR3 spans 13 amino acids. Trimming at V came to 3 bases and at J to 6 bases, leaving 5 bases not matched to a gene. This chain's CDR3 is CAISETTGVEQYF. The CDR3 DNA reads as TGTGCCATCAGTGAAACTACAGGGGTCGAGCAGTACTTC.

The rearrangement uses TRBV7-9 and TRBJ1-2; 7 bases are shared with TRBD1. Trimming removed 1 base from V and 3 bases from J; junction bases left unmatched: 5. CDR1 is SEHNR and CDR2 is FQNEAQ in the germline V gene (reference sequence). This CDR3 spans 15 amino acids. The CDR3 bases are TGTGCCAGCAGCTTAGGGACAGGCCTGGACTATGGCTACACCTTC. Translating it yields CASSLGTGLDYGYTF. The entire variable domain, with the rest obtained from reference TRBV7-9 and TRBJ1-2, is as follows: DTGVSQNPRHKITKRGQNVTFRCDPISEHNRLYWYRQTLGQGPEFLTYFQNEAQLEKSRLLSDRFSAERPKGSFSTLEIQRTEQGDSAMYLCASSLGTGLDYGYTFGSGTRLTVV.

V is TRBV12-5 and J is TRBJ2-6; perhaps TRBD1 as D (6 bases). This CDR3 has 17 amino acids. CDR1 and CDR2 (germline): LGHNT, FRNRAP. V was cut by 1 base and J by 2 bases, with 12 bases left in between. CDR3 coding DNA: TGTGCTAGTGGTTTGGCAAAGGGGGAAGCTGGGGCCAACGTCCTGACTTTC. It translates to CASGLAKGEAGANVLTF. Combining the CDR3 with reference TRBV12-5 and TRBJ2-6 gives the whole variable domain DARVTQTPRHKVTEMGQEVTMRCQPILGHNTVFWYRQTMMQGLELLAYFRNRAPLDDSGMPKDRFSAEMPDATLATLKIQPSEPRDSAVYFCASGLAKGEAGANVLTFGAGSRLTVL.

The CDR3 is CSIGQGGTDTQYF. The CDR3 nucleotides read TGTTCGATTGGACAGGGTGGTACAGATACGCAGTATTTT. This chain joins TRBV27 and TRBJ2-3; 8 bases match TRBD1. CDR3 length: 13 residues. Germline-derived CDR1 and CDR2 are MNHEY and SMNVEV (reference sequence).